This T cell receptor beta chain appears in the sequencing data of a study of control samples from healthy donors and cancer patients (dated by TCRdb to about 2020). The germline ends are 13 bases apart after V is trimmed by 0 bases and J by 1 base. Looking up the germline V gene yields CDR1 LGHNA and CDR2 YNFKEQ. The CDR3 runs 17 amino acids, cysteine and phenylalanine included. Solely the CDR3 DNA is kept, with 51 bases framed from the first base. Library generation was performed with the immunoSEQ multiplex PCR assay. The table comes from immuneACCESS by way of TCRdb, which keeps in-frame sequences with V and J called. Part of the clones is missing from these tables; in studies checked, under half for an unresolved V gene and the rest for unknown reasons. For this sample there are about 140,000 clones; around 90% appear just once. 4.9% of the sample is held by the ten biggest clonotypes. The sample holds many counts of this clone. Which antigen it targets is not known. No much larger clonotype is one base removed from it; base qualities were not supplied.

The specimen was blood. This receptor chain uses TRBV4-2 and TRBJ1-3; the D gene lacks a confident call. The TCR was taken from a man younger than 40 in good health. CDR3 region: CASSQDARGGSGNTIYF. At the DNA level, the sequence is TGTGCCAGCAGCCAAGATGCGCGTGGCGGGTCTGGAAACACCATATATTTT.